These 10 T cell receptor beta chains originate from one sample sequenced in a study of Tregs in tolerant kidney transplant recipients. The protocol was immunoSEQ multiplex PCR, while the TCRdb copy is restricted to in-frame clones and leaves out a portion. The sample has some 240,000 clones; approximately 83% are singletons. Source material: CD4+ T cells from blood. The receptors here all came from a human donor in good health.

V and J are TRBV19 and TRBJ2-3, with 8 bases fitting TRBD2. There are 17 residues in the CDR3. CDR1 is LNHDA, CDR2 SQIVND, per germline (reference sequence). The junction had 13 bases not matched to a gene; V was cut back by 6 bases and J by 2 bases. CDR3 nucleotides: TGTGCCAGTAGATCGGGACTAGTTAACCCGTCCACAGATACGCAGTATTTT. Translation: CASRSGLVNPSTDTQYF.

The chain carries TRBV25-1 and TRBJ2-1, with 8 bases that match TRBD1. V gave up 3 bases and J gave up 1 base; unmatched junction bases: 5. The CDR3 covers 16 residues. The germline CDR1 and CDR2 sequences are MGHDK and SYGVNS. The CDR3 nucleotides read TGTGCCAGCAGTGAGCAGGGGGCATTTTCCTACAATGAGCAGTTCTTC. It codes for CASSEQGAFSYNEQFF.

The chain employs TRBV15 and TRBJ1-2; 8 nucleotides match TRBD1. Trimming took 9 bases from V and 1 from J; bases not matched to a gene: 7. Germline assignment: CDR1 LNHNV and CDR2 YYDKDF (reference sequence). CDR3 length: 14 amino acids. The CDR3 spells CATGTGGNNYGYTF. The DNA for the CDR3 is TGTGCCACAGGGACAGGCGGAAATAACTATGGCTACACCTTC. Complete variable domain (other parts from reference TRBV15 and TRBJ1-2): DAMVIQNPRYQVTQFGKPVTLSCSQTLNHNVMYWYQQKSSQAPKLLFHYYDKDFNNEADTPDNFQSRRPNTSFCFLDIRSPGLGDTAMYLCATGTGGNNYGYTFGSGTRLTVV.

The chain joins TRBV5-6 to TRBJ2-3; 7 bases agree with TRBD1. The germline CDR1 and CDR2 sequences are SGHDT and YYEEEE. The V gene end was trimmed by 1 base and the J gene end by 6 bases; junction bases not matched to a gene: 8. This CDR3 has 15 amino acids. The CDR3 coding sequence is TGTGCCAGCAGCTTGACAGGGGCCCAGGGGGATACGCAGTATTTT. It is translated as CASSLTGAQGDTQYF. The full variable domain, completed using reference TRBV5-6 and TRBJ2-3, is DAGVTQSPTHLIKTRGQQVTLRCSPKSGHDTVSWYQQALGQGPQFIFQYYEEEERQRGNFPDRFSGHQFPNYSSELNVNALLLGDSALYLCASSLTGAQGDTQYFGPGTRLTVL.

The V call is TRBV18, the J call TRBJ2-7; 8 bases agree with TRBD2. There are 18 residues in the CDR3. Germline loops: CDR1 KGHSH, CDR2 LQKENI. J lost 0 bases, V lost 3 bases, and 13 bases had no gene match. CDR3 region: CASSPLGIAGKSSYEQYF. For the CDR3, the DNA is TGTGCCAGCTCACCCTTAGGGATAGCGGGGAAGAGCTCCTACGAGCAGTACTTC.

This chain joins TRBV18 and TRBJ2-7, with 10 bases aligning to TRBD2. The germline gives CDR1 KGHSH, CDR2 LQKENI. CDR3 length: 16 residues. With V trimmed by 1 base and J by 3 bases, 6 bases remained unmatched. This CDR3 reads CASSPQASGSGYEQYF. The CDR3 DNA sequence: TGTGCCAGCTCACCACAAGCTAGCGGGAGTGGCTACGAGCAGTACTTC.

V and J are TRBV6-5 and TRBJ1-1; D gene ambiguous. The CDR3 sequence is 13 residues long. Trimming removed 5 bases from V and 4 bases from J, with 11 bases in between. Germline-derived CDR1 and CDR2 are MNHEY and SVGAGI. The CDR3 DNA reads as TGTGCCAGCAGTGAACGGCAAAGCACTGAAGCTTTCTTT. Its protein is CASSERQSTEAFF.

This chain connects TRBV6-5 to TRBJ2-3; D may correspond to TRBD1 or TRBD2 (5 bases each). The CDR3 totals 13 residues. Germline lookup yields CDR1 MNHEY and CDR2 SVGAGI. Trimming cost V 6 bases and J 0 bases, with 7 bases left between them. Here the CDR3 DNA reads TGTGCCAGCAGACGGGACAGCACAGATACGCAGTATTTT. Protein: CASRRDSTDTQYF.

The chain recombines TRBV9 with TRBJ2-5, with a possible D match to TRBD1 (5 bases). TRBJ2-7 explains the end of the DNA better; the J call may be wrong. Per germline, CDR1 SGDLS and CDR2 YYNGEE. This CDR3 contains 13 residues. The CDR3 protein is CASSRTLSYEQYF. The CDR3 region has the DNA TGTGCCAGCAGCAGGACACTATCCTACGAGCAGTACTTC.

The rearrangement uses TRBV19 and TRBJ2-5, with TRBD2 matching 9 bases. V lost 5 bases, J lost 5 bases, and 9 bases stayed unmatched. CDR3 length: 15 amino acids. CDR1 is LNHDA, CDR2 SQIVND, per germline (reference sequence). The chain's CDR3 is CASSPSGGPWETQYF. In nucleotides, the CDR3 is TGTGCCAGTAGTCCAAGCGGGGGGCCGTGGGAGACCCAGTACTTC.